The 14 T cell receptor beta chains presented below share a single source sample, sequenced in a study of cytomegalovirus exposure and HLA in healthy donors. Primers for the PCR totalled 60 Vbeta and 13 Jbeta. The data were produced by immunoSEQ multiplex PCR, yet TCRdb's version contains in-frame clones alone and is incomplete. The sample lists some 90,000 clones; 77% were seen once. Sequenced input: PBMCs. The receptors were sampled from a boy between 10 and 17 years old in good health and CMV-seronegative.

The V and J genes are TRBV4-3 and TRBJ1-1, with D possibly TRBD1 on 5 matching bases. V lost 4 bases and J 4 bases, leaving 7 bases between the germline ends. The CDR3 totals 12 residues. Per germline, CDR1 LGHNA and CDR2 YSLEER. The CDR3 bases are TGCGCCAGCAGCCGGGGGGGCACTGAAGCTTTCTTT. It translates to CASSRGGTEAFF.

The CDR3 nucleotides are TGTGCCAGCAGCCCTTCGACAGTACAGGGCTACACCTTC. Translation gives CASSPSTVQGYTF. V and J are TRBV7-2 and TRBJ1-2; a weak D match, TRBD1 (5 bases). The CDR3 runs 13 residues. The germline gives CDR1 SGHTA, CDR2 FQGNSA. Trimming took off 5 bases at V and 8 bases at J, with 15 bases between the two ends.

The chain joins TRBV6-5 to TRBJ2-1; D is perhaps TRBD2 (6 bases). V was trimmed by 6 bases and J by 4 bases, leaving 16 bases between them. The CDR3 extends over 15 amino acids. In germline, CDR1 is MNHEY, CDR2 SVGAGI. This CDR3 reads CASRSGLTPYNEQFF. In DNA form, the CDR3 reads TGTGCCAGCAGGTCGGGACTCACTCCTTACAATGAGCAGTTCTTC.

The gene calls are TRBV11-2 and TRBJ2-5, with TRBD2 as a possible D gene (6 bases). The CDR3 runs to 14 residues. The ends were cut back, 3 bases at V and 4 bases at J, with 12 bases in the middle. The germline V gene encodes CDR1 SGHAT and CDR2 FQNNGV. The chain's CDR3 is CASSFRGRGETQYF. As DNA, the CDR3 is TGTGCCAGCAGCTTTAGAGGGCGGGGAGAGACCCAGTACTTC.

The chain links TRBV7-9 to TRBJ2-2; TRBD2 is a possible D gene (6 bases). The CDR3 consists of 16 residues. Germline V CDR1 and CDR2: SEHNR, FQNEAQ (reference sequence). The V and J ends lost 4 bases and 2 bases respectively, with 14 bases between them. The CDR3 spells CASSSQGLINTGELFF. Written as DNA, the CDR3 is TGTGCCAGCAGCTCCCAGGGACTGATCAACACCGGGGAGCTGTTTTTT.

The chain couples TRBV6-6 to TRBJ1-2; D is perhaps TRBD1 (5 bases). CDR3 length: 15 residues. CDR1 is MNHNY and CDR2 is SVGAGI in the germline V gene (reference sequence). V was pared by 6 bases and J by 7 bases, with 21 bases between. CDR3 sequence (DNA): TGTGCCAGCAGGGCCTCCTCGGGGGGTCTGACTGGCTACACCTTC. Its protein product is CASRASSGGLTGYTF.

This chain joins TRBV5-6 and TRBJ1-6; D call uncertain. The CDR3 consists of 19 residues. V lost 0 bases, J lost 0 bases, and 16 bases lay in between. Germline V lookup: CDR1 SGHDT, CDR2 YYEEEE. The DNA of the CDR3 is TGTGCCAGCAGCTTGGTGGTTTCAGGCACAAGCTCCTATAATTCACCCCTCCACTTT. Its protein product is CASSLVVSGTSSYNSPLHF. The variable domain in full, completed from reference TRBV5-6 and TRBJ1-6, reads DAGVTQSPTHLIKTRGQQVTLRCSPKSGHDTVSWYQQALGQGPQFIFQYYEEEERQRGNFPDRFSGHQFPNYSSELNVNALLLGDSALYLCASSLVVSGTSSYNSPLHFGNGTRLTVT.

The genes are TRBV9 and TRBJ2-7; unclear D gene. V was trimmed by 0 bases and J by 1 base, leaving 8 bases between them. The germline V gene encodes CDR1 SGDLS and CDR2 YYNGEE. This CDR3 has 14 residues. Here the CDR3 DNA reads TGTGCCAGCAGCGTAGAACCCAGGTCCTACGAGCAGTACTTC. This gives the protein CASSVEPRSYEQYF.

V is TRBV6-5 and J is TRBJ1-6, with TRBD1 matching over 7 bases. Germline-derived CDR1 and CDR2 are MNHEY and SVGAGI. The V gene end was trimmed by 5 bases and the J gene end by 5 bases; junction bases not matched to a gene: 3. The CDR3 totals 14 residues. This chain's CDR3 is CASSATGNNSPLHF. For the CDR3, the DNA is TGTGCCAGCAGTGCGACAGGGAATAATTCACCCCTCCACTTT.

The chain joins TRBV6-5 to TRBJ1-2, with a weak D call TRBD1 (5 bases). There are 16 residues in the CDR3. Germline V gene lookup returns CDR1 MNHEY and CDR2 SVGAGI. Trimming took 0 bases from V and 2 from J, leaving 13 bases between them. CDR3 sequence reads: CASSYSLTGANYGYTF. The DNA of the CDR3 is TGTGCCAGCAGTTACTCTCTTACAGGCGCCAACTATGGCTACACCTTC.

This chain joins TRBV27 and TRBJ2-7; D is unclear. The germline V and J ends were trimmed by 1 base and 3 bases, with 7 bases remaining between them. This CDR3 is 13 amino acids long. CDR1 MNHEY and CDR2 SMNVEV come from the germline V gene (reference sequence). The CDR3 loop is CASSLFANYEQYF. The CDR3 bases are TGTGCCAGCAGTTTATTCGCTAACTACGAGCAGTACTTC.

J is TRBJ2-1 and V is TRBV5-1; TRBD2 matches at 13 bases. The V segment lost 4 bases and the J segment 0 bases; nucleotides outside the gene matches: 4. The V gene's germline CDR1 is SGHRS and CDR2 YFSETQ. The CDR3 loop spans 17 amino acids. As DNA, the CDR3 is TGCGCCAGCAGCCTGGGACTAGCGGGAAGCTCCTACAATGAGCAGTTCTTC. Protein: CASSLGLAGSSYNEQFF.

The chain carries TRBV7-6 and TRBJ2-1, with D perhaps TRBD1 (5 bases). Trimming cost V 1 base and J 4 bases, with 14 bases left between them. This CDR3 is built from 16 residues. CDR1 is SGHVS, CDR2 FNYEAQ, per germline. DNA of the CDR3: TGTGCCAGCAGCTTAGGAGGTGGGGCCGCTTACAATGAGCAGTTCTTC. It encodes CASSLGGGAAYNEQFF.

V is TRBV14 and J is TRBJ1-2; 7 bases map to TRBD1. Germline CDR1 is SGHDN and CDR2 is FVKESK. After removal of 1 base from V and 8 bases from J, the junction contained 10 bases not matched to a gene. The CDR3 spans 15 residues. CDR3 loop: CASSQAGAGGRGYTF. In DNA form, the CDR3 reads TGTGCCAGCAGCCAAGCCGGGGCAGGGGGAAGAGGCTACACCTTC.